The T cell receptor beta chain under discussion was sequenced for a study of T cell repertoires in cytomegalovirus infection. TCRdb re-derived calls from the reads in MiXCR, one entry per CDR3 protein. Here the sample spans approximately 240,000 distinct CDR3 sequences, approximately 13% being singletons. This CDR3 comprises 16 residues. Germline CDR1 and CDR2: MDHEN and SYDVKM. V dropped 6 bases and J dropped 6; count of bases not matched to a gene: 12. General observations from the study: Summed frequency of shared TCR beta families picked out CMV carriers who also had the relevant HLA.

This clonotype was picked up many times. Its antigen is currently unknown. The sequence came from a human donor in good health (CMV status not recorded). Some clones in this sample may be carry-over from other donors' samples. This sequence joins TRBV28 and TRBJ2-1, with 9 bases that match TRBD1. Input material: PBMCs. The CDR3 region has the DNA TGTGCCAGCAGCCCCCGTTGGACAGGGGTTCTCAATGAGCAGTTCTTC. Encoded protein: CASSPRWTGVLNEQFF.